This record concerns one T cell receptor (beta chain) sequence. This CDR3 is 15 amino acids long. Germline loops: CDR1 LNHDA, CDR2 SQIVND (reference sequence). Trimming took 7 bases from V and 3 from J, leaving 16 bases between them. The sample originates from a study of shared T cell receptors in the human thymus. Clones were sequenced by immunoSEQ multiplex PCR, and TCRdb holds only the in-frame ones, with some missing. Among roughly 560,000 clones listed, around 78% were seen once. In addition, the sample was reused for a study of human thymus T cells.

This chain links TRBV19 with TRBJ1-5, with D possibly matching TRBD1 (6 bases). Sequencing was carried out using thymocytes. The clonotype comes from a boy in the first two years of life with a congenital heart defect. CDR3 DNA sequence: TGTGCCAGTAATTTAGTAGGGACAAACAATCAGCCCCAGCATTTT. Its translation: CASNLVGTNNQPQHF.